This T cell receptor (beta chain) is from a study of graft-versus-host responses after intestinal transplantation. Study overall: Isolated intestinal, liver-intestinal, or multivisceral transplants had been given to the recipients. Anti-thymocyte globulin induction was given to all recipients, followed by tacrolimus and steroids for around three years. Regarding the study as a whole: Present in recipient marrow, GvH clones included some that appeared first in ileum or blood. Peak levels of circulating GvH clones tracked with early post-transplant HvG declines.

Points on this clone: Its target is unknown.

The data were produced by immunoSEQ multiplex PCR, yet TCRdb's version contains in-frame clones alone and is incomplete. The sample gives 95,000 to 150,000 clones, around 93% of which show up once; over 0.1% is in the top ten. Sequencing was performed on unstimulated CD4+ T cells sorted from spleen or lymph node cells, taken before intestinal transplant. This clonotype was obtained from a human donor who received an intestinal transplant.

The CDR3 region has the DNA TGTGCCAGCAGCTTAGGCTCTCTCTTGACAACTAGCACAGATACGCAGTATTTT. Protein sequence: CASSLGSLLTTSTDTQYF. The genes are TRBV11-3 and TRBJ2-3; no clear D gene. Germline V gene sequence: CDR1 SGHNT, CDR2 YENEEA. The CDR3 is 18 amino acids. V gave up 1 base and J gave up 0 bases, with 17 bases separating them. The full variable domain, with the rest looked up from reference TRBV11-3 and TRBJ2-3, is EAGVVQSPRYKIIEKKQPVAFWCNPISGHNTLYWYLQNLGQGPELLIRYENEEAVDDSQLPKDRFSAERLKGVDSTLKIQPAELGDSAVYLCASSLGSLLTTSTDTQYFGPGTRLTVL.